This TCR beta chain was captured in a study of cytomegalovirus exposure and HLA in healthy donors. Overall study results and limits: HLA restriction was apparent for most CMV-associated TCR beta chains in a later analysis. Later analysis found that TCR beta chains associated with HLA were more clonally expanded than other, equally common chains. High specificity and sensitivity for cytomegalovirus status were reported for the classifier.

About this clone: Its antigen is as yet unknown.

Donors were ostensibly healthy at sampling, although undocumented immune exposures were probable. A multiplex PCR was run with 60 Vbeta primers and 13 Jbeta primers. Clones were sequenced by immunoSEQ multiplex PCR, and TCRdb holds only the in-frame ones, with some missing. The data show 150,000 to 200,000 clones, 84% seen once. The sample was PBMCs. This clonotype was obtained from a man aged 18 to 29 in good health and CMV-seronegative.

In DNA form, the CDR3 reads TGCAGCGTCGGGGTTTCCTACGAGCAGTACTTC. Amino acids: CSVGVSYEQYF. The chain couples TRBV29-1 to TRBJ2-5; tentative D call: TRBD2 (5 bases). The DNA end favors TRBJ2-7, so the J call may be wrong. This CDR3 has 11 amino acids. Germline V gene sequence: CDR1 SQVTM, CDR2 ANQGSEA.